The clone carrying this TCR beta chain was seen ten or more times. Its antigen is still unknown. A read error may produce the germline difference seen at one junction end. This entry comes from a study of T cells after yellow fever vaccination. General study points: Most clones from primary vaccination were detected again post-booster (around 96% CD4, approximately 90% CD8).

In germline, CDR1 is SSHAT, CDR2 FNYEAQ (reference sequence). CDR3 length equals 12 residues. TCRdb analysed the 5' RACE reads with MiXCR anew, one entry per CDR3 protein. The table has under 300,000 distinct CDR3 sequences, less than 8.5% seen once. The chain carries TRBV7-7 and TRBJ2-2, with D tentatively TRBD1 (5 bases). The sequence was obtained from a man aged 30 to 39 who received the YFV17D yellow fever vaccine. This material consisted of CD4+ T cells sorted from PBMCs, taken 15 days after the yellow fever booster vaccination. The CDR3 here is CASSPQAGELFF. Written as DNA, the CDR3 is TGTGCTAGCAGCCCACAGGCCGGGGAGCTGTTTTTT.